This TCR beta chain originates from a study of shared clonotypes between healthy human individuals. Study observations and caveats: The sharing of 4.5% to 5.5% of naive CD4 clonotypes was seen across a handful of donors. In general, naive subsets displayed greater estimated richness than memory subsets did.

Worth noting for this clone: Its antigen is not known.

CDR1 and CDR2 from the germline V gene are LNHDA and SQIVND (reference sequence). The CDR3 is 17 residues long. V trimming: 5 bases; J trimming: 4 bases; junction bases outside the gene matches: 13. In the CD4+ fraction, cells were divided into CD45RA+ naive and CD45RA-negative memory subsets. Execution of the assay was at deep level. The data were produced by immunoSEQ multiplex PCR, yet TCRdb's version contains in-frame clones alone and is incomplete. Of 2 million to 2.5 million clones in the sample, 95% were seen once. The sequenced material came from naive CD4+ T cells sorted from blood. Described subset: CD45RA+ positively selected. This sequence was found in a man aged 18-30 years in good health. V usage is TRBV19 and J usage is TRBJ2-3, with TRBD2 identical over 9 bases. CDR3 in DNA: TGTGCCAGTAGTCGAATAAAGACTAGCGGATGGTCAGATACGCAGTATTTT. Protein: CASSRIKTSGWSDTQYF.